This T cell receptor beta chain was sequenced in a study of blood T cell repertoires in COVID-19. Study details: Acute and convalescent COVID-19 samples came from the United States, Italy and Spain. PBMCs, B-cell-depleted T cells, or T cells provided the cDNA or gDNA that made up the material.

TCRdb keeps only in-frame clones here, not all; method: immunoSEQ multiplex PCR. The sample contains about 480,000 clones, 75% to 90% of which appear only once. Study members were between about 18 and 100 years old and lived in 24 US regions. Allocation to cohorts depended on clinical history reported by the participants. This CDR3 is built from 17 residues. V was clipped by 5 bases and J by 4 bases; unmatched bases: 15. The V gene's germline CDR1 is SEHNR and CDR2 FQNEAQ (reference sequence). The specimen was PBMCs or T cells enriched from blood (not recorded which). The chain carries TRBV7-9 and TRBJ2-7; 9 nucleotides agree with TRBD1. The source is an older woman who had recovered from COVID-19. The CDR3 nucleotides are TGTGCCAGCAGCCCTCGCCCGGCCACCGGGACAGGGTACGAGCAGTACTTC. Protein: CASSPRPATGTGYEQYF.